This TCR beta chain was sequenced in a study of T-cell reconstitution after alpha-beta-depleted transplantation in children. General study points: Several patients had high TCRbeta diversity at day 60; it came from surviving recipient T cells and thymic progenitors. At around two months after transplant, the alpha-beta T cells were reportedly derived from several hundred expanded clones that came from non-depleted graft cells. T-cell counts and diversity at one year post-transplant came mainly from newly produced T cells.

Trimming took off 6 bases at V and 2 bases at J, with 17 bases between the two ends. The CDR3 totals 16 residues. Notes on this clonotype: Its antigen remains unidentified.

Using unique molecular identifiers, the investigators prepared the TCRbeta library. TCRdb reprocessed the PCR reads with MiXCR, giving one entry per CDR3 protein. The sample holds 120,000 to 150,000 distinct CDR3 sequences, around 9% seen once. The material was PBMCs, mostly from graft donor cells, obtained 180 days after TCRalphabeta/CD19-depleted stem cell transplant. This chain connects TRBV12-3 or TRBV12-4 to TRBJ1-5; D is ambiguous. This TCR was recovered from a female patient aged 2-15 years who had a stem cell transplant for congenital amegakaryocytic thrombocytopenia, so the T cells may come from the graft donor. CDR3 in DNA: TGTGCCAGCAGCCCAGGCCCGCCGAGAGGCAATCAGCCCCAGCATTTT. Translation gives CASSPGPPRGNQPQHF.